This T cell receptor (beta chain) was documented in a study of response to subunit inactivated influenza vaccine. MiXCR was run by TCRdb on the RT-PCR reads, yielding one entry per CDR3 protein. The table has more than 700,000 distinct CDR3 sequences, 21% seen once. The receptor was derived from a man in his fifties who received an inactivated influenza vaccine. The specimen was PBMCs from blood, collected less than 6 days after vaccination.

CDR3 sequence: CASSKAGGASSYNEQFF. In DNA form, the CDR3 reads TGCGCCAGCAGCAAGGCTGGGGGCGCGAGCTCCTACAATGAGCAGTTCTTC. The chain couples TRBV5-1 to TRBJ2-1; TRBD1 is a possible D gene (6 bases). The V gene lost 4 bases and the J gene lost 0 bases, with 17 bases spanning the gap. Germline V gene sequence: CDR1 SGHRS, CDR2 YFSETQ. This CDR3 is built from 17 residues.